Sequencing of this T cell receptor beta chain was carried out in a study of cytomegalovirus exposure and HLA in healthy donors (dated by TCRdb to about 2017). About the full investigation: According to a later analysis, one platform produced both the 120 validation repertoires and the 700 or so repertoires of the first cohort. The aim of the study was to test whether cataloging public T cell receptors could identify signatures of past pathogen exposure. Along with the approximately 650-subject first cohort, a separate validation cohort of over a hundred different subjects was used. High-throughput TCR immunosequencing, statistical association of individual TCRs with disease status, and machine learning were combined to predict cytomegalovirus infection status.

The donors belonged to the validation cohort of around 110 subjects, which was separate from the approximately 680-subject first cohort. Broad study findings and their caveats: While some public TCRs were present in many individuals, most TCR sequences turned up only very rarely across donors. The study listed 150 to 200 TCR beta chains as associated with cytomegalovirus. Subsequent analysis determined that TCRs grouped into clusters in the first cohort also showed a tendency toward co-occurrence across the 90 to 150 validation repertoires, and approximately 93% of cluster scores exceeded 0. The classifier was reported to diagnose cytomegalovirus status with high specificity and sensitivity in both the original cohort and the validation cohort. It was suggested by the authors that the approach could potentially be generalized to other disease states and immunological phenotypes. A few of the identified cytomegalovirus-associated TCR beta chains were confirmed in vitro to be specific for cytomegalovirus antigens. A later analysis had no HLA typing for the validation cohort, so co-occurrence there was scored across all 120 or so repertoires.

About this clone itself: What antigen it recognizes has not been identified. Base-call qualities are not available, and no considerably larger clone is one nucleotide away.

The junction shows trimming of 6 bases on V and 5 bases on J, and the gene matches do not reach 3 bases of it. CDR1 and CDR2 are drawn from the germline V gene: SNHLY, FYNNEI. The CDR3, cysteine through phenylalanine, is 14 amino acids long. Just the 42-base CDR3 DNA is kept, in frame starting at base 1. Library creation used the immunoSEQ multiplex PCR assay. Turning to the authors' computational methods: A statistical classification framework was built to diagnose cytomegalovirus status from the catalog of TCR beta chain sequences. TCRdb re-hosts the immuneACCESS table, in-frame sequences only. Its copies lack some clones; in the studies checked, an unresolved V gene accounts for under half of them, and the cause for the rest is not known. V and J calls and clone size follow that table, whereas D and trimming were derived from the DNA. This sample comprises under 300,000 clones, approximately 86% of them detected only once. The ten largest clones represent around 1.3% of the sample.

The TCR was taken from a woman aged 25 to 39 in good health and CMV-seropositive. The sample consisted of PBMCs. The receptor chain draws on TRBV2 and TRBJ1-4, with 10 bases matching TRBD1. The DNA is TGTGCCAGCAGACGGACAGGGGGGAATGAAAAACTGTTTTTT. It translates to CASRRTGGNEKLFF.